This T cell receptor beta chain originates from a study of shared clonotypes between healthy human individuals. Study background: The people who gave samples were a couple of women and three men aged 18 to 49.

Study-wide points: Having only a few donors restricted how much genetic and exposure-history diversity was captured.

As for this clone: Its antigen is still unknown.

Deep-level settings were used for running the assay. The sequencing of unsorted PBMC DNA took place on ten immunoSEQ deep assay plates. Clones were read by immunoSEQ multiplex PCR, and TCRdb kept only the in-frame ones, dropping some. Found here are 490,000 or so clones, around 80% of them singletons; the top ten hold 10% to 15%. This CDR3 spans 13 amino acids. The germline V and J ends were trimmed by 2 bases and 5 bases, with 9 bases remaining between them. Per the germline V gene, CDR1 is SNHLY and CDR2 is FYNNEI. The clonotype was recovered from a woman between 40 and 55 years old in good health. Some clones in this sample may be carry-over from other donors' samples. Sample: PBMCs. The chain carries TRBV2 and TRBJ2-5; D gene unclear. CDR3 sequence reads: CASSENSEETQYF. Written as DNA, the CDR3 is TGTGCCAGCAGTGAAAACTCAGAGGAGACCCAGTACTTC.